This TCR beta chain is from a study of T cell repertoires in cytomegalovirus infection. Across the whole study: Evidence of both CMV infection and a matching HLA type came from public TCR beta signatures. Study results and caveats: HLA-C-restricted CMV-specific TCR beta clonotypes prevailed in the ex vivo response. Identification of carriers of CMV plus the relevant HLA was achieved through cumulative public TCR beta family frequency.

About this clonotype itself: Its specificity is unknown.

Germline assignment: CDR1 MNHEY and CDR2 SVGEGT. The CDR3 runs to 14 residues. The V gene lost 6 bases and the J gene lost 3 bases, with 14 bases spanning the gap. TCRdb re-called the reads through MiXCR, storing one row per CDR3 protein. The table shows under 800,000 distinct CDR3 sequences, with more than 20% occurring only once. The sequence derives from a human donor in good health (CMV status not recorded). Some clones in this sample may be carry-over from other donors' samples. The sample taken for sequencing was CD8+ T cells from PBMCs. The chain joins TRBV6-2 or TRBV6-3 to TRBJ2-5, with TRBD2 as a possible D gene (6 bases). The CDR3 DNA reads as TGTGCCAGCAGACCACGGGGGAACGAAGAGACCCAGTACTTC. It translates to CASRPRGNEETQYF.